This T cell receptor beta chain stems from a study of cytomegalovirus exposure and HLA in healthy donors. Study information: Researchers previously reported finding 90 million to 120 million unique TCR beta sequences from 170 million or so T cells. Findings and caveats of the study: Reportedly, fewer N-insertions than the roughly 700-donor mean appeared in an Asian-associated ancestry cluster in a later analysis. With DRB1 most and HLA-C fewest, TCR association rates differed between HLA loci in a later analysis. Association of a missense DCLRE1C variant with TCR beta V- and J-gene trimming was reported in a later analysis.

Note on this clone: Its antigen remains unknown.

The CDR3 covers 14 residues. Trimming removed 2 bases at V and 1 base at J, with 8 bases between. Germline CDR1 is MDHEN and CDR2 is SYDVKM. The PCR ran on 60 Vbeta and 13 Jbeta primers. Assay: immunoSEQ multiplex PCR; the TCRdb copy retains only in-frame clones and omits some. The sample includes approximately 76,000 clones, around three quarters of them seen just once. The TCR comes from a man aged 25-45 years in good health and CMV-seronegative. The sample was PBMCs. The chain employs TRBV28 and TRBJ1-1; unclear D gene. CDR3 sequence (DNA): TGTGCCAGCAGTTTAGGGGAGAGGAACACTGAAGCTTTCTTT. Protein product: CASSLGERNTEAFF.